This TCR beta chain is from a study of CD8 T cells in Susac syndrome. The junction had 4 bases not matched to a gene; V was cut back by 6 bases and J by 5 bases. Per germline, CDR1 LGHNT and CDR2 FRNRAP. The CDR3 totals 13 residues. CD8+ and CD4+ blood T cells underwent TCR beta sequencing. Age- and sex-matched healthy donors served as the control group. CD8+ and CD4+ T cells were negatively isolated; TEMRA cells were FACS-enriched. Reverse transcription of 0.5 to 1 ug RNA was carried out with random hexamers. Across 54 Vbeta and 13 Jbeta, immunoSEQ multiplex PCR amplified TCR beta CDR3. Via MiXCR, TCRdb re-called the immunoSEQ multiplex PCR reads, giving one row per CDR3 protein. Of about 200,000 distinct CDR3 sequences in the sample, 85% to 95% were seen once.

This clonotype was sampled from a human donor in good health. What was sequenced was CD4+ T cells from PBMCs. The chain couples TRBV12-5 to TRBJ2-7, with 10 bases aligning to TRBD1. The DNA of the CDR3 is TGTGCTAGTGGACGGGACAGGGGTCACGAGCAGTACTTC. Translating gives CASGRDRGHEQYF.